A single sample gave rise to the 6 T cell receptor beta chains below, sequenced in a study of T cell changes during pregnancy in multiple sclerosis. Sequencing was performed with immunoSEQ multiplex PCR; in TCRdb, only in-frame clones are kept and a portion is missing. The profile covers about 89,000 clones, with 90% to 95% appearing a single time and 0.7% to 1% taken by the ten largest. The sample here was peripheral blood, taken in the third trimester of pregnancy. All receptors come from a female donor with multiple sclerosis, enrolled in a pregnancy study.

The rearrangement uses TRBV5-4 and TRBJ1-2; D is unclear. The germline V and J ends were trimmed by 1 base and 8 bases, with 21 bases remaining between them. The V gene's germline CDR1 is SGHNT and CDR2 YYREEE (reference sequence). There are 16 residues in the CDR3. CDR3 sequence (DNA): TGTGCCAGCAGCTTGAATCGGGGTTTAGTTTCAGGCGGCTACACCTTC. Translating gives CASSLNRGLVSGGYTF.

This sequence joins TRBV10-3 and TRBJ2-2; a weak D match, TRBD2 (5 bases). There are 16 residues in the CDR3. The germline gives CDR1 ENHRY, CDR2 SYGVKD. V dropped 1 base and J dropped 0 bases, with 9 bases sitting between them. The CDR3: CAISEWTGANTGELFF. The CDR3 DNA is TGTGCCATCAGTGAGTGGACTGGAGCGAACACCGGGGAGCTGTTTTTT.

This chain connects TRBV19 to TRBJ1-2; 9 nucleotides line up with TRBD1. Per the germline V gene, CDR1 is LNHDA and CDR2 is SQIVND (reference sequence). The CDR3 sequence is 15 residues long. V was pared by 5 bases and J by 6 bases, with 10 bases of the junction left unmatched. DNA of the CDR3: TGTGCCAGTAGTTCCGGACAGGGGAATACTCATGGCTACACCTTC. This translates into CASSSGQGNTHGYTF.

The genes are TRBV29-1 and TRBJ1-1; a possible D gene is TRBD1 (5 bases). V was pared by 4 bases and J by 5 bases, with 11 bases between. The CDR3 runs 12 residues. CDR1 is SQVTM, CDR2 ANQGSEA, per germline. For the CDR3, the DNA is TGCAGCGTTGCCGCGGGACGGACTGAAGCTTTCTTT. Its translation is CSVAAGRTEAFF.

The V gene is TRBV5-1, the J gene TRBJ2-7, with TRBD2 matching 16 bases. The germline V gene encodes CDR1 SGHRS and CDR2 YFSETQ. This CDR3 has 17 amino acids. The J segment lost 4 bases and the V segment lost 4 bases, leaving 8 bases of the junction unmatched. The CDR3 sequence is CASSTGTSGRGKYEQYF. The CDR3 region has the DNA TGCGCCAGCAGCACCGGGACTAGCGGGAGGGGGAAGTACGAGCAGTACTTC.

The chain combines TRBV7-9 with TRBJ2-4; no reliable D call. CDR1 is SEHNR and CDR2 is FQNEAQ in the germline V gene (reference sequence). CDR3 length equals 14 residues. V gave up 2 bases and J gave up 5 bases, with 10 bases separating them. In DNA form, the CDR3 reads TGTGCCAGCAGCTTAACGCACCTAGAAAACATTCAGTACTTC. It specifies CASSLTHLENIQYF.